Each of the 13 T cell receptor beta chains below was sequenced from the same sample in a study of blood T cell repertoires in COVID-19. Clones were read by immunoSEQ multiplex PCR, and TCRdb kept only the in-frame ones, dropping some. The profile shows 310,000 or so clones, about 90% of them singletons. Sequencing input: peripheral blood. These receptors all stem from a young man who had recovered from COVID-19.

This rearrangement joins TRBV6-5 to TRBJ2-3; no clear D. This CDR3 is 13 amino acids long. V lost 2 bases and J 4 bases, leaving 7 bases between the germline ends. Germline V gene lookup returns CDR1 MNHEY and CDR2 SVGAGI. This CDR3 is CASSYGVPDTQYF. Written as DNA, the CDR3 is TGTGCCAGCAGTTACGGAGTTCCAGATACGCAGTATTTT.

This chain links TRBV7-2 with TRBJ2-1, with a tentative D call TRBD2 (5 bases). CDR1 and CDR2 from the germline V gene are SGHTA and FQGNSA. The CDR3 is 14 amino acids. V was shortened by 5 bases and J by 0 bases, with 8 bases between the two germline ends. Here the CDR3 reads CASSRGSSYNEQFF. CDR3 in DNA: TGTGCCAGCAGCCGGGGTAGCTCCTACAATGAGCAGTTCTTC.

The chain couples TRBV24-1 to TRBJ2-2; 9 nucleotides match TRBD1. Germline V gives CDR1 KGHDR, CDR2 SFDVKD. After removal of 5 bases from V and 2 bases from J, the junction contained 2 bases not matched to a gene. This CDR3 region has 15 residues. The CDR3 here is CATSATGGNTGELFF. In nucleotides, the CDR3 is TGTGCCACCAGTGCAACAGGGGGCAACACCGGGGAGCTGTTTTTT.

The J gene is TRBJ1-2, the V gene TRBV4-2, with 7 nucleotides matching TRBD1. This CDR3 is built from 15 residues. J gave up 4 bases and V 4 bases, and 9 bases lay outside the gene matches. Germline V gives CDR1 LGHNA, CDR2 YNFKEQ. CDR3 nucleotide sequence: TGTGCCAGCAGCCCCTACAGGGACAGCGCCTATGGCTACACCTTC. Translating it yields CASSPYRDSAYGYTF.

The J gene is TRBJ2-1, the V gene TRBV27; 7 bases map to TRBD2. The V gene's germline CDR1 is MNHEY and CDR2 SMNVEV (reference sequence). The trim removed 3 bases at V and 6 bases at J, leaving 8 bases unmatched. This CDR3 is 15 amino acids long. The CDR3 loop is CASSFSGLTSNEQFF. CDR3 in DNA: TGTGCCAGCAGTTTTAGCGGGTTGACCTCCAATGAGCAGTTCTTC.

This chain uses TRBV6-5 with TRBJ1-5, with a weak D call TRBD1 (6 bases). CDR3 size: 15 residues. Germline CDR1 is MNHEY and CDR2 is SVGAGI. The V and J ends lost 7 bases and 5 bases respectively, with 18 bases between them. The DNA for the CDR3 is TGTGCCAGCAAAGGGGACGAAGGGGGATATCAGCCCCAGCATTTT. Translation gives CASKGDEGGYQPQHF.

This CDR3 is CASSPNGGGRTEAFF. The CDR3 bases are TGTGCCAGCTCACCAAACGGGGGTGGGAGAACTGAAGCTTTCTTT. The chain links TRBV18 to TRBJ1-1; perhaps TRBD1 as D (5 bases). Trimming removed 2 bases at V and 5 bases at J, with 15 bases between. CDR1 and CDR2 from the germline V gene are KGHSH and LQKENI. CDR3 length: 15 amino acids.

V gene TRBV4-2 combines with J gene TRBJ2-7, with unresolved D. The germline V gene has CDR1 LGHNA and CDR2 YNFKEQ. The CDR3 covers 15 residues. The V and J ends lost 0 bases and 4 bases respectively, with 13 bases between them. CDR3 residues: CASSQEAQTWYEQYF. In DNA, the CDR3 is TGTGCCAGCAGCCAAGAAGCCCAGACTTGGTACGAGCAGTACTTC.

The V call is TRBV6-2 or TRBV6-3, the J call TRBJ2-2; weak D call: TRBD2 (6 bases). The germline CDR1 and CDR2 sequences are MNHEY and SVGEGT. V was pared by 5 bases and J by 2 bases, with 9 bases between. This CDR3 has 14 amino acids. The CDR3 loop is CASSPLANTGELFF. The DNA of the CDR3 is TGTGCCAGCAGTCCACTAGCCAACACCGGGGAGCTGTTTTTT.

This chain uses TRBV6-2 or TRBV6-3 with TRBJ2-7; D is perhaps TRBD2 (7 bases). Germline V CDR1 and CDR2: MNHEY, SVGEGT. The CDR3 extends over 18 amino acids. Trimming removed 0 bases at V and 3 bases at J, with 21 bases between. The CDR3 DNA sequence: TGTGCCAGCAGTTACTCAGGTTCGAGGGGGGGGGACGACTACGAGCAGTACTTC. It codes for CASSYSGSRGGDDYEQYF.

In this sample, this clone turned up once. The chain is built from TRBV2 and TRBJ1-6, with D maybe TRBD1 (5 bases). This CDR3 is 14 amino acids long. From germline, CDR1 is SNHLY and CDR2 FYNNEI. The V end was cut by 5 bases, the J end by 3 bases, with 8 bases between. The CDR3 DNA sequence: TGTGCCAGCAGTATCAGGGACTATAATTCACCCCTCCACTTT. As protein: CASSIRDYNSPLHF.

CDR3 sequence (DNA): TGTGCCAGCAGCAAAGTGATAGGGGGCTACGAGCAGTACTTC. Amino acids: CASSKVIGGYEQYF. The V call is TRBV21-1, the J call TRBJ2-7; the table calls TRBD1, which could not be checked here. TRBV21-1 constitutes a pseudogene. The CDR3 is made up of 14 amino acids.

CDR3 coding DNA: TGTGCCAGTAGCGGGACATACCAATCCTACGAGCAGTACTTC. It codes for CASSGTYQSYEQYF. This chain joins TRBV19 and TRBJ2-7; a possible D gene is TRBD1 (6 bases). In germline, CDR1 is LNHDA, CDR2 SQIVND (reference sequence). The V end was cut by 6 bases, the J end by 1 base, with 13 bases between. The CDR3 consists of 14 residues.